These T cell receptor beta chains were read from a single sample in a study of Ad26.COV2.S vaccination and SARS-CoV-2 variants. Data came from immunoSEQ multiplex PCR; TCRdb stores just in-frame clones and leaves some out. Among about 400,000 clones, 85% to 90% were seen once, and the ten largest hold 3.6%. This sample comprised peripheral blood, obtained in a trial of Ad26.COV2.S vaccine versus placebo. These receptor sequences come from a person aged 18 to 65 who received the Ad26.COV2.S COVID-19 vaccine or a placebo. The CDR3 runs from the conserved cysteine through the conserved F or W. The D gene is left open where the match is weak. Size is stated for part of the rows, as once, few or many counts, or as a class when the clone is expanded.

>TRBJ2-1|TRBD1|TRBV18|NA|16
TGTGCCAGCTCTTATTGGGACAGGGGGTCTTACAATGAGCAGTTCTTC
CASSYWDRGSYNEQFF
>TRBJ1-2|NA|TRBV24-1|NA|14
TGTGCCACCAGTGACCTCGGACAGCCCTATGGCTACACCTTC
CATSDLGQPYGYTF
>TRBJ2-2|TRBD2|TRBV7-8|once|16
TGTGCCAGCAGCCTGAGCGGGGGGGCCCGAACCGGGGAGCTGTTTTTT
CASSLSGGARTGELFF
>TRBJ1-5|TRBD1|TRBV7-2|NA|15
TGTGCCAGCAGCGCCAACAGGGGGTTGAGTCAGCCCCAGCATTTT
CASSANRGLSQPQHF
>TRBJ1-5|NA|TRBV19|NA|15
TGTGCCAGTAGTGTCACAGGAGGGCGCAATCAGCCCCAGCATTTT
CASSVTGGRNQPQHF
>TRBJ2-7|NA|TRBV28|few|13
TGTGCCAGCACCATACAGGGATTCCACGAGCAGTACTTC
CASTIQGFHEQYF
>TRBJ2-3|NA|TRBV2|NA|14
TGTGCCAGCATGGGGGGGCTGGAAACAGATACGCAGTATTTT
CASMGGLETDTQYF
>TRBJ2-7|TRBD1|TRBV30|NA|14
TGTGCCTGGAGTCCGGACAGGGGGCCGCACGAGCAGTACTTC
CAWSPDRGPHEQYF
>TRBJ1-4|NA|TRBV6-2/TRBV6-3|NA|14
TGTGCCAGCAGTTCCCACAGAGCCGATGAAAAACTGTTTTTT
CASSSHRADEKLFF
>TRBJ2-5|NA|TRBV14|many|16
TGTGCCAGCAGCCAAGGCCGAAGGCAGAGGGTTGAGACCCAGTACTTC
CASSQGRRQRVETQYF
>TRBJ2-3|TRBD2|TRBV2|NA|16
TGTGCCAGCATCACAATTACGGGGGGGCAAGCAGATACGCAGTATTTT
CASITITGGQADTQYF
>TRBJ1-5|NA|TRBV27|NA|16
TGTGCCAGCAGCCCGGCCAGGACCAATAGCAATCAGCCCCAGCATTTT
CASSPARTNSNQPQHF
>TRBJ1-2|NA|TRBV10-3|NA|12
TGTGCCATCAGTGTGGAAGGGGATGGCTACACCTTC
CAISVEGDGYTF
>TRBJ2-2|NA|TRBV7-3|NA|17
TGTGCCAGCAGCTTAACTTCACCGGGCGGAAACACCGGGGAGCTGTTTTTT
CASSLTSPGGNTGELFF
>TRBJ2-7|NA|TRBV7-9|NA|12
TGTGCCAGCAGCCGAGGGGCCTACGAGCAGTACTTC
CASSRGAYEQYF
>TRBJ1-3|NA|TRBV7-9|NA|16
TGTGCCAGCAGCTTAAGAAGATCGGACTCTGGAAACACCATATATTTT
CASSLRRSDSGNTIYF
>TRBJ2-3|NA|TRBV1|NA|17
TGCACCAGCAGCCAGTCTAGCGGGGTGCTCTCGGCAGATACGCAGTATTTT
CTSSQSSGVLSADTQYF
>TRBJ2-5|NA|TRBV7-9|NA|15
TGTGCCAGCAGCCCCCGTGACCGGACAGAAGAGACCCAGTACTTC
CASSPRDRTEETQYF
>TRBJ2-3|NA|TRBV2|NA|13
TGTGCCAGCAATAGGGTAGCAACAGATACGCAGTATTTT
CASNRVATDTQYF
>TRBJ2-7|NA|TRBV30|NA|14
TGTGCCTGGAGTACCTTGGACAGAACGGGCGAGCAGTACTTC
CAWSTLDRTGEQYF
>TRBJ1-5|TRBD1|TRBV7-2|NA|15
TGTGCCAGCAGCAGGGACAGGATCACAAATCAGCCCCAGCATTTT
CASSRDRITNQPQHF
>TRBJ2-2|TRBD1|TRBV5-4|NA|15
TGTGCCAGCAGCGGGACAGTATCGTCCACCGGGGAGCTGTTTTTT
CASSGTVSSTGELFF
>TRBJ1-2|NA|TRBV19|NA|17
TGTGCCAGTGGCCTGCCGCTATCCATTGGGACTTTTGGGGGCTACACCTTC
CASGLPLSIGTFGGYTF
>TRBJ2-5|TRBD1|TRBV10-3|NA|13
TGTGCCACCGCGCCGGGACAGGGGGAGACCCAGTACTTC
CATAPGQGETQYF
>TRBJ1-6|TRBD1|TRBV5-1|NA|15
TGCGCCAGCAGCTTGGATCGGACAGGGGGCTCACCCCTCCACTTT
CASSLDRTGGSPLHF
>TRBJ1-3|TRBD1|TRBV19|NA|14
TGTGCCAGTACACAGGGGGCTTTTGGAAACACCATATATTTT
CASTQGAFGNTIYF
>TRBJ2-2|NA|TRBV10-3|NA|13
TGTGCCATCAGTGACCCGAACACCGGGGAGCTGTTTTTT
CAISDPNTGELFF
>TRBJ2-3|TRBD1|TRBV2|NA|13
TGTGCCAGCTCGGGACAGGTCACAGATACGCAGTATTTT
CASSGQVTDTQYF
>TRBJ1-2|TRBD1|TRBV7-2|NA|13
TGTGCCAGCAGCTTAAGGGACAGCCGGGGCTACACCTTC
CASSLRDSRGYTF
>TRBJ1-5|NA|TRBV6-5|NA|15
TGTGCCAGCAACCCCTGGGGACATTGGAATCAGCCCCAGCATTTT
CASNPWGHWNQPQHF
>TRBJ1-3|NA|TRBV6-5|NA|12
TGTGCCAGCGGGGGTTCTGGAAACACCATATATTTT
CASGGSGNTIYF
>TRBJ2-1|TRBD2|TRBV4-3|NA|15
TGCGCCAGCAGCCAAGAGGCTGGGGAGGGCAATGAGCAGTTCTTC
CASSQEAGEGNEQFF
>TRBJ1-2|NA|TRBV11-2|NA|12
TGTGCCAGCAGCCCCCACCGATATGGCTACACCTTC
CASSPHRYGYTF
>TRBJ1-2|NA|TRBV10-3|NA|14
TGTGCCATCAGTGAGGGGTCACAAGACTATGGCTACACCTTC
CAISEGSQDYGYTF
>TRBJ2-2|NA|TRBV29-1|NA|11
TGCAGCGTTGATGATTCCGGGGAGCTGTTTTTT
CSVDDSGELFF
>TRBJ1-5|TRBD1|TRBV6-1|many|16
TGTGCCAGCAGTGACCAGGGGGGAGGGCACAGTCAGCCCCAGCATTTT
CASSDQGGGHSQPQHF
>TRBJ1-6|NA|TRBV30|NA|14
TGTGCCTGGAGTAAAGGGATTCTTAATTCACCCCTCCACTTT
CAWSKGILNSPLHF
>TRBJ2-7|NA|TRBV5-5|NA|16
TGTGCCAGCAGCTTCCTGACTCAGACAGGTTCGGGCGAGCAGTACTTC
CASSFLTQTGSGEQYF
>TRBJ2-7|NA|TRBV4-1|few|16
TGCGCCAGCAGCCCGGGAACCGGGACGGCTTCCTACGAGCAGTACTTC
CASSPGTGTASYEQYF
>TRBJ2-7|TRBD1|TRBV6-1|NA|16
TGTGCCAGCAGTGAAGCGCGGGCAGGGGGCTTGTACGAGCAGTACTTC
CASSEARAGGLYEQYF
>TRBJ2-7|TRBD1|TRBV7-6|NA|14
TGTGCCAGCAGTTACCAGGGGGCGTCCTACGAGCAGTACTTC
CASSYQGASYEQYF
>TRBJ2-7|TRBD1|TRBV4-1|NA|13
TGCGCCAGCAGCCAAACAGGGGCGTGGGAGCAGTACTTC
CASSQTGAWEQYF
>TRBJ2-7|NA|TRBV4-1|NA|15
TGCGCCAGCAGCCAAGAGCATCGGGTAGCCTACGAGCAGTACTTC
CASSQEHRVAYEQYF
>TRBJ1-2|TRBD1|TRBV27|NA|15
TGTGCCAGCAGTCTTGGACAGGGGGGAGTAGGTGGCTACACCTTC
CASSLGQGGVGGYTF
>TRBJ2-5|TRBD2|TRBV27|once|13
TGTGCCACGAGGCTAGCGGGTGTAGAGACCCAGTACTTC
CATRLAGVETQYF
>TRBJ1-5|TRBD1|TRBV19|NA|15
TGTGCCAGTAGTCAGGGGGCGAGGAGCAATCAGCCCCAGCATTTT
CASSQGARSNQPQHF
>TRBJ1-5|NA|TRBV4-1|NA|14
TGCGCCAGCAGCCTGGCGGGCCTCAATCAGCCCCAGCATTTT
CASSLAGLNQPQHF
>TRBJ2-5|NA|TRBV10-3|NA|16
TGTGCCATCAGTGAAGGGACGGCCCCACGGAGGGAGACCCAGTACTTC
CAISEGTAPRRETQYF
>TRBJ1-5|TRBD1|TRBV28|NA|19
TGTGCCAGCATTCCCCGAGGGGCGCAGGGGGCCCATCGGCGTCAGCCCCAGCATTTT
CASIPRGAQGAHRRQPQHF
>TRBJ1-1|NA|TRBV6-5|NA|12
TGTGCCAGCAGTTACAGTCGGGCTGAAGCTTTCTTT
CASSYSRAEAFF
>TRBJ1-2|NA|TRBV10-2|NA|15
TGCGCCAGCAGTGTCCCCGGGACGGGTGACTATGGCTACACCTTC
CASSVPGTGDYGYTF
>TRBJ1-1|NA|TRBV6-5|NA|14
TGTGCCAGCAGTTACCAGGGTTCGACCGCTGAAGCTTTCTTT
CASSYQGSTAEAFF
>TRBJ2-7|TRBD1|TRBV10-1|NA|14
TGCGCCAGCAGTCCTGACAGGGGAGACTACGAGCAGTACTTC
CASSPDRGDYEQYF
>TRBJ1-2|NA|TRBV12-3/TRBV12-4|NA|12
TGTGCCAGCAGTTTACAGGGTGAGGGCTACACCTTC
CASSLQGEGYTF
>TRBJ2-3|NA|TRBV5-5|once|15
TGTGCCAGCAGCTTTGTCCCAGGAGAGTCAGATACGCAGTATTTT
CASSFVPGESDTQYF
>TRBJ1-6|NA|TRBV6-4|NA|14
TGTGCCAGCAGAGGGGGCTCCTATAATTCACCCCTCCACTTT
CASRGGSYNSPLHF
>TRBJ1-4|NA|TRBV6-1|NA|18
TGTGCCAGCAGTGAAGTTCAAATGGTGGCTGGGTCGCATGAAAAACTGTTTTTT
CASSEVQMVAGSHEKLFF
>TRBJ1-5|NA|TRBV5-8|NA|14
TGTGCCAGCAGCTTGGAGGGCTGGGGGACGCCCCAGCATTTT
CASSLEGWGTPQHF
>TRBJ1-4|NA|TRBV6-5|NA|15
TGTGCCAGCAGTAAGCTATGGGGGGCAGATGAAAAACTGTTTTTT
CASSKLWGADEKLFF